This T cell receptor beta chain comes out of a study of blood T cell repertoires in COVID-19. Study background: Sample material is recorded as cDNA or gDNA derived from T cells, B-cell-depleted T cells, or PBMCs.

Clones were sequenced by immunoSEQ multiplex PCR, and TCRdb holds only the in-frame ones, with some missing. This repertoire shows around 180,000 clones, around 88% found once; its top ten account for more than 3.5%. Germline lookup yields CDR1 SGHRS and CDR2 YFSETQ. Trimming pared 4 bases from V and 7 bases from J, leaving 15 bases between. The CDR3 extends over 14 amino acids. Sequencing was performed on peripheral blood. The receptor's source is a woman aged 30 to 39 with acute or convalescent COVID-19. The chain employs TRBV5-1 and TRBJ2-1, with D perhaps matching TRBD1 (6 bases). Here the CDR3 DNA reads TGCGCCAGCAGCCTCCGGGACACGTTAAATGAGCAGTTCTTC. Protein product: CASSLRDTLNEQFF.